Detailed here is one T cell receptor beta chain. Its antigen is unknown. Clones were read by immunoSEQ multiplex PCR, and TCRdb kept only the in-frame ones, dropping some. This sample has more than 100,000 clones, with 80% to 95% found just once. This sample stems from a study of graft-versus-host responses after intestinal transplantation. The study, taken as a whole, reports: Allografts carried high graft-versus-host to host-versus-graft clonal ratios in patients having graft-donor T cell macrochimerism. Recipient bone marrow held GvH clones, some seen earlier in ileum or blood.

The CDR3 extends over 15 amino acids. The V gene lost 3 bases and the J gene lost 4 bases, with 16 bases spanning the gap. CDR1 SGHTS and CDR2 YDEGEE come from the germline V gene. The J gene is TRBJ1-2, the V gene TRBV5-8; possibly TRBD1 for D (5 bases). This receptor was taken from a human donor who received an intestinal transplant. Sequencing was performed on unstimulated CD4+ T cells sorted from spleen or lymph node cells, taken before intestinal transplant. CDR3 DNA sequence: TGTGCCAGCAGCTCCACGGGGACTGGCCTCTATGGCTACACCTTC. Residues: CASSSTGTGLYGYTF.